The 26 T cell receptor beta chains below were found in one sample sequenced in a study of spatial heterogeneity in lung cancer. Noted time point: blood at routine non-recurrence follow-up after resection. TCRdb re-called the 5' RACE reads through MiXCR, storing one row per CDR3 protein. The sample holds about 94,000 distinct CDR3 sequences, 15% to 20% seen once. Material: PBMCs, obtained at follow-up. These receptors originate from a male donor with early-stage non-small cell lung cancer.

The gene calls are TRBV5-1 and TRBJ1-2; D is uncertain. V lost 0 bases to trimming and J lost 4 bases, with 7 bases between them. Germline V CDR1 and CDR2: SGHRS, YFSETQ. The CDR3 length is 13 residues. For the CDR3, the DNA is TGCGCCAGCAGCTTGGAGGACCCCTATGGCTACACCTTC. Translation gives CASSLEDPYGYTF.

The rearrangement links TRBV30 to TRBJ1-6; D not certain. Trimming stripped 5 bases from V and 7 bases from J, with 12 bases between. This CDR3 has 13 amino acids. Germline loops: CDR1 GTSNPN, CDR2 SVGIG (reference sequence). The CDR3 DNA is TGTGCCTGGGCGGAGACAACGAATTCACCCCTCCACTTT. Translation gives CAWAETTNSPLHF. Combining the CDR3 with reference TRBV30 and TRBJ1-6 gives the whole variable domain SQTIHQWPATLVQPVGSPLSLECTVEGTSNPNLYWYRQAAGRGLQLLFYSVGIGQISSEVPQNLSASRPQDRQFILSSKKLLLSDSGFYLCAWAETTNSPLHFGNGTRLTVT.

A remark on this clonotype: A read error may explain this, as a much larger clone is one base away. The chain links TRBV24-1 to TRBJ2-2, with 10 bases identical to TRBD1. The CDR3 consists of 16 residues. Germline lookup yields CDR1 KGHDR and CDR2 SFDVKD. The CDR3 coding sequence is TGTGCCACCAGTGATTCTGACAGGGGGCTCACCGAGGAGCTGTTTTTT. Translation: CATSDSDRGLTEELFF.

To note about this clonotype: A much larger clone differs by one base, so this may be a read error. In nucleotides, the CDR3 is TGTGCCAGCAGCCCTTTGGGGCCCCCTGGGACCAACGTCCTGACTTTC. This sequence encodes CASSPLGPPGTNVLTF. This chain connects TRBV14 to TRBJ2-6; perhaps TRBD1 as D (5 bases). Germline CDR1 reads SGHDN; CDR2 reads FVKESK. There are 16 residues in the CDR3. The complete variable domain, with remaining parts taken from reference TRBV14 and TRBJ2-6, reads EAGVTQFPSHSVIEKGQTVTLRCDPISGHDNLYWYRRVMGKEIKFLLHFVKESKQDESGMPNNRFLAERTGGTYSTLKVQPAELEDSGVYFCASSPLGPPGTNVLTFGAGSRLTVL.

This clonotype was found a few times. The chain is built from TRBV7-8 and TRBJ2-3; 8 bases agree with TRBD1. CDR3 length equals 15 residues. Germline CDR1 is SGHVS and CDR2 is FQNEAQ. V dropped 8 bases and J dropped 2; count of bases not matched to a gene: 9. The CDR3 DNA is TGTGCCAGCCTGAGGGACAGGCTTTTCACAGATACGCAGTATTTT. It specifies CASLRDRLFTDTQYF.

The CDR3 coding sequence is TGTGCCAGCAGTTACTCTTTTCCGGGGGGGGAAGAGACCCAGTACTTC. It translates to CASSYSFPGGEETQYF. V usage is TRBV6-2 or TRBV6-3 and J usage is TRBJ2-5, with 8 bases aligning to TRBD2. After removal of 0 bases from V and 3 bases from J, the junction contained 6 bases not matched to a gene. CDR3 length: 16 amino acids. Germline lookup yields CDR1 MNHEY and CDR2 SVGEGT.

In its sample, this clonotype was seen a few times. The chain couples TRBV11-2 to TRBJ2-2; D remains ambiguous. CDR3 length equals 13 residues. V was pared by 5 bases and J by 8 bases, with 12 bases between. CDR1 and CDR2 from the germline V gene are SGHAT and FQNNGV. The CDR3 bases are TGTGCCAGCAGCCGAATCCAACAGGGGGAGCTGTTTTTT. Residues: CASSRIQQGELFF.

There are a few counts of this clonotype. The chain uses TRBV7-2 and TRBJ2-7; 7 nucleotides agree with TRBD2. CDR1 and CDR2 from the germline V gene are SGHTA and FQGNSA. The junction had 6 bases not matched to a gene; V was cut back by 5 bases and J by 2 bases. This CDR3 region has 14 residues. CDR3 nucleotides: TGTGCCAGCAGCCCGCGGACTAGTCCCTACGAGCAGTACTTC. Its translation is CASSPRTSPYEQYF.

This clonotype was counted only a few times. The V call is TRBV6-5, the J call TRBJ1-6; 8 nucleotides match TRBD1. Germline CDR1 and CDR2: MNHEY and SVGAGI. J gave up 7 bases and V 5 bases, and 4 bases lay outside the gene matches. The CDR3 extends over 14 amino acids. The CDR3 DNA sequence: TGTGCCAGCAGTCCCGGGGACAGGAATTCACCCCTCCACTTT. Translated: CASSPGDRNSPLHF.

The V and J genes are TRBV19 and TRBJ2-1, with 7 bases matching TRBD2. The CDR3 is 15 amino acids. V was clipped by 5 bases and J by 4 bases; unmatched bases: 8. Germline-derived CDR1 and CDR2 are LNHDA and SQIVND (reference sequence). The CDR3 loop reads CASSPLATLYNEQFF. The CDR3 region has the DNA TGTGCCAGTAGTCCACTAGCGACACTTTACAATGAGCAGTTCTTC.

A few counts support this clonotype. The CDR3 DNA reads TGCGCCAGCAGCCAGGACAGGGGATCACCCCTCCACTTT. This translates into CASSQDRGSPLHF. The chain employs TRBV4-3 and TRBJ1-6; TRBD1 agrees at 9 bases. This CDR3 has 13 residues. The V gene's germline CDR1 is LGHNA and CDR2 YSLEER. V lost 3 bases, J lost 10 bases, and 1 base stayed unmatched.

This clonotype was found a few times. This chain joins TRBV6-2 or TRBV6-3 and TRBJ2-1, with TRBD2 as a possible D gene (6 bases). The CDR3 is 16 residues long. The germline V gene encodes CDR1 MNHEY and CDR2 SVGEGT. V lost 5 bases to trimming and J lost 2 bases, with 16 bases between them. The CDR3 coding sequence is TGTGCCAGCAGTCCTCCGGACGGCGGGGCCTACAATGAGCAGTTCTTC. It specifies CASSPPDGGAYNEQFF.

In regard to this clonotype: A read error may explain this, as a much larger clone is one base away. The rearrangement joins TRBV3-1 to TRBJ2-1; D not certain. The germline V gene encodes CDR1 LGHDT and CDR2 YNNKEL (reference sequence). The CDR3 is made up of 13 amino acids. The CDR3 loop reads CVSSQETPNEQFF. The CDR3 DNA reads as TGTGTCAGCAGCCAAGAGACCCCCAATGAGCAGTTCTTC.

This clonotype was counted once. The chain couples TRBV5-1 to TRBJ1-6, with TRBD1 identical over 7 bases. CDR3 length: 14 amino acids. Losses at the gene ends were 4 bases for V and 9 bases for J; bases not matched to a gene: 7. CDR1 and CDR2 from the germline V gene are SGHRS and YFSETQ. CDR3 region: CASSVGQASSPLHF. DNA for the CDR3: TGCGCCAGCAGCGTTGGACAGGCTAGTTCACCCCTCCACTTT.

V and J are TRBV7-2 and TRBJ2-2; TRBD1 aligns across 7 bases. The CDR3 is 15 amino acids. Trimming took 5 bases from V and 7 from J; bases not matched to a gene: 10. The germline CDR1 and CDR2 sequences are SGHTA and FQGNSA. CDR3: CASSTQGKVGGELFF. CDR3 in DNA: TGTGCCAGCAGCACACAGGGGAAGGTTGGCGGGGAGCTGTTTTTT. The whole variable domain, filled in from reference TRBV7-2 and TRBJ2-2, reads GAGVSQSPSNKVTEKGKDVELRCDPISGHTALYWYRQSLGQGLEFLIYFQGNSAPDKSGLPSDRFSAERTGGSVSTLTIQRTQQEDSAVYLCASSTQGKVGGELFFGEGSRLTVL.

CDR3 DNA: TGTGCCACCAGTTCGGGTTCGTTGAACACTGAAGCTTTCTTT. Translating it yields CATSSGSLNTEAFF. The chain links TRBV24-1 to TRBJ1-1; no clear D. Germline-derived CDR1 and CDR2 are KGHDR and SFDVKD. Trimming took off 6 bases at V and 0 bases at J, with 10 bases between the two ends. The length of the CDR3 is 14 residues.

This clonotype has a handful of counts. The chain employs TRBV4-1 and TRBJ1-4, with D perhaps matching TRBD1 (5 bases). CDR1 is MGHRA, CDR2 YSYEKL, per germline. CDR3 size: 16 residues. Deletions cut 4 bases from V and 4 bases from J, with 16 bases between. The CDR3 loop reads CASSPRWGGINEKLFF. The CDR3 DNA sequence: TGCGCCAGCAGCCCAAGATGGGGGGGAATTAATGAAAAACTGTTTTTT.

The sample holds a few counts of this clonotype. This chain links TRBV29-1 with TRBJ2-7; D gene uncertain. V was trimmed by 4 bases and J by 1 base, leaving 11 bases between them. This CDR3 is built from 13 residues. Germline CDR1 SQVTM, CDR2 ANQGSEA. The CDR3 region has the DNA TGCAGCGTTGTGTCCCTTGTGTCCTACGAGCAGTACTTC. This codes for CSVVSLVSYEQYF.

This clonotype is a singleton in its sample. The V call is TRBV12-3 or TRBV12-4, the J call TRBJ2-3; D is possibly TRBD2 (6 bases). V lost 4 bases and J lost 8, with 13 bases in between. The CDR3 extends over 13 amino acids. CDR3 bases: TGTGCCAGCAGTTCCCGGGACTCCGGTACGCAGTATTTT. It codes for CASSSRDSGTQYF.

By frequency in the sample, this clonotype is medium-sized. V gene TRBV30 combines with J gene TRBJ2-1; D remains unclear. CDR1 and CDR2 (germline): GTSNPN, SVGIG (reference sequence). Trimming took 5 bases from V and 8 from J, leaving 10 bases between them. The CDR3 sequence is 11 residues long. The CDR3: CAWSTGYEQFF. In nucleotides, the CDR3 is TGTGCCTGGTCTACCGGGTATGAGCAGTTCTTC.

V and J are TRBV2 and TRBJ1-3; possible D gene TRBD1, 6 bases. CDR1 is SNHLY and CDR2 is FYNNEI in the germline V gene. The CDR3 consists of 13 residues. Trimming removed 7 bases at V and 3 bases at J, with 10 bases between. The CDR3 DNA sequence: TGTGCCAGCACGGGCAGGGGTGGAAACACCATATATTTT. Its protein is CASTGRGGNTIYF.

The V call is TRBV2, the J call TRBJ2-7, with D perhaps matching TRBD2 (5 bases). The CDR3 totals 12 residues. The germline CDR1 and CDR2 sequences are SNHLY and FYNNEI. Trimming stripped 8 bases from V and 2 bases from J, with 10 bases between. The CDR3: CASGGRTYEQYV. CDR3 nucleotide sequence: TGTGCCAGCGGAGGCAGAACCTACGAGCAGTACGTC.

The chain is built from TRBV20-1 and TRBJ2-1, with TRBD1 as a possible D gene (6 bases). The CDR3 length is 17 residues. The V gene's germline CDR1 is DFQATT and CDR2 SNEGSKA (reference sequence). V lost 2 bases to trimming and J lost 2 bases, with 19 bases between them. The CDR3 here is CSARMWAGARAYNEQFF. The DNA of the CDR3 is TGCAGTGCTAGAATGTGGGCAGGGGCTCGAGCCTACAATGAGCAGTTCTTC.

Only a few counts were recorded for this clonotype. V and J are TRBV12-3 or TRBV12-4 and TRBJ2-1; 10 bases align to TRBD1. CDR3 size: 15 residues. V dropped 5 bases and J dropped 8; count of bases not matched to a gene: 9. CDR3 loop: CASSMAGTGVDEQFF. The CDR3 region has the DNA TGTGCCAGCAGTATGGCCGGGACAGGGGTGGATGAGCAGTTCTTC.

This clonotype appeared a few times. V usage is TRBV6-2 or TRBV6-3 and J usage is TRBJ2-7; perhaps TRBD1 as D (6 bases). The CDR3 extends over 14 amino acids. Germline V CDR1 and CDR2: MNHEY, SVGEGT. V was cut by 5 bases and J by 4 bases, with 15 bases left in between. The CDR3 nucleotides read TGTGCCAGCAGTGATAGGACAGCCACGTACGAGCAGTACTTC. Its translation: CASSDRTATYEQYF.

The chain links TRBV7-3 to TRBJ2-3; 12 nucleotides line up with TRBD2. The CDR3 extends over 16 amino acids. Germline trimming cut 1 base from V and 6 bases from J; bases unmatched to any gene: 5. Germline lookup yields CDR1 SGHTA and CDR2 FQGTGA. The CDR3 DNA sequence: TGTGCCAGCAGCTTAAGGGCTAGCGGGAGGGGTGATACGCAGTATTTT. Encoded protein: CASSLRASGRGDTQYF. Filled out from reference TRBV7-3 and TRBJ2-3, the complete variable domain reads GAGVSQTPSNKVTEKGKYVELRCDPISGHTALYWYRQSLGQGPEFLIYFQGTGAADDSGLPNDRFFAVRPEGSVSTLKIQRTERGDSAVYLCASSLRASGRGDTQYFGPGTRLTVL.